Shown below are 5 T cell receptor beta chains from a single sample sequenced in a study of post-analysis software for immune sequencing data. These receptors' targets are unknown. TCR beta cDNA libraries included unique molecular identifiers. TCRdb itself ran the PCR reads through MiXCR, one entry per CDR3 protein. The sample includes some 260,000 distinct CDR3 sequences, 36% of them seen just once. Study-wide findings and caveats: Compared with controls, patients had more of about 5 TRBV segments, including TRBV5-6, TRBV5-1 and TRBV20-1.

Input material: blood. Every receptor here comes from a girl aged 5-17 years with multiple sclerosis.

At least ten counts were recorded for this clonotype. The genes are TRBV4-1 and TRBJ2-5; 12 bases align to TRBD2. With V trimmed by 11 bases and J by 1 base, 8 bases remained unmatched. The germline CDR1 and CDR2 sequences are MGHRA and YSYEKL. The CDR3 totals 15 residues. CDR3 nucleotides: TGCGCCCGCGCCACTAGCGGGGGGTCCCAAGAGACCCAGTACTTC. Translation: CARATSGGSQETQYF.

This clonotype was found many times. The rearrangement uses TRBV3-1 and TRBJ1-1; D is uncertain. Deletions cut 8 bases from V and 4 bases from J, with 17 bases between. Germline values: CDR1 LGHDT, CDR2 YNNKEL (reference sequence). The CDR3 has 14 amino acids. The CDR3 region is CASEKTPEGTEAFF. The DNA for the CDR3 is TGTGCCAGCGAAAAAACCCCGGAAGGCACTGAAGCTTTCTTT.

The J gene is TRBJ1-6, the V gene TRBV5-1; D perhaps matches TRBD1 (6 bases). The length of the CDR3 is 14 residues. Germline CDR1 is SGHRS and CDR2 is YFSETQ. The V end was cut by 7 bases, the J end by 9 bases, with 17 bases between. The CDR3 DNA sequence: TGCGCCAGCGGCCGGACAGACCTTGTTTCACCCCTCCACTTT. Protein product: CASGRTDLVSPLHF.

This clonotype was seen repeatedly, ten times or more. The chain uses TRBV20-1 and TRBJ2-1; maybe TRBD2 (6 bases). Trimming stripped 0 bases from V and 6 bases from J, with 15 bases between. The germline V gene encodes CDR1 DFQATT and CDR2 SNEGSKA (reference sequence). This CDR3 region has 15 residues. The CDR3 sequence: CSAREGGLSPNEQFF. CDR3 nucleotide sequence: TGCAGTGCTAGAGAAGGAGGGCTTTCCCCCAATGAGCAGTTCTTC.

This clonotype is a singleton in its sample. The chain combines TRBV6-5 with TRBJ2-3, with D possibly being TRBD2 (5 bases). Trimming took off 4 bases at V and 5 bases at J, with 13 bases between the two ends. This CDR3 is built from 14 residues. Germline CDR1 and CDR2: MNHEY and SVGAGI. CDR3 DNA sequence: TGTGCCAGCAGTTCTAGTCTCAGCGGAGATACGCAGTATTTT. Translated: CASSSSLSGDTQYF.